This T cell receptor beta chain was captured by sequencing in a study of brain metastases from non-small cell lung cancer. General study findings and limits: TCR repertoires overlapped largely between brain metastases and matched primaries.

Libraries were prepared by immunoSEQ multiplex PCR; TCRdb keeps only in-frame clonotypes and omits some of them. The sample shows thousands of clones, 65% to 90% of them seen only once. Germline V gene lookup returns CDR1 SGHTA and CDR2 FQGNSA. The CDR3 totals 15 residues. Trimming pared 5 bases from V and 7 bases from J, leaving 18 bases between. This clone occurred once. Its specificity is not known. The sequenced material came from primary lung tumor tissue. The sequence derives from a donor at least 40 years old with non-small cell lung cancer. The rearrangement joins TRBV7-2 to TRBJ1-5, with D perhaps matching TRBD1 (6 bases). CDR3 bases: TGTGCCAGCAGCCCGACTGACAGGAGCGGGCAGCCCCAGCATTTT. This sequence encodes CASSPTDRSGQPQHF.